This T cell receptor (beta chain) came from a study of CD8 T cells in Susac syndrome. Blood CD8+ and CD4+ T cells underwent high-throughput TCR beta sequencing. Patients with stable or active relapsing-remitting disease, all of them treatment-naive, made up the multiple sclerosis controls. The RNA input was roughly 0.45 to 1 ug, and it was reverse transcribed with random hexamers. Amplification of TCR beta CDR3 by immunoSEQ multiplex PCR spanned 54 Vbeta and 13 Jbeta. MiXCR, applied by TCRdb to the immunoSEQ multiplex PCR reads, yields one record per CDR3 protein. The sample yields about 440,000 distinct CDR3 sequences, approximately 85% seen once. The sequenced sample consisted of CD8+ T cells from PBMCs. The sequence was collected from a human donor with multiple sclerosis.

The CDR3 spells CASSLYRDGIETQYF. The CDR3 DNA follows: TGTGCCAGCAGCTTATACAGGGATGGTATCGAGACCCAGTACTTC. This chain connects TRBV11-3 to TRBJ2-5; D perhaps matches TRBD1 (6 bases). V dropped 2 bases and J dropped 5 bases, with 15 bases sitting between them. This CDR3 is built from 15 residues. Germline V gene sequence: CDR1 SGHNT, CDR2 YENEEA.